Listed below are T cell receptor beta chains from one sample, sequenced in a study of vaccination and CD4 T cells after COVID-19. Antigen specificity for these receptors is unknown. In TCRdb, the PCR reads were re-called with MiXCR into one record per CDR3 protein. The profile shows 16,000 or so distinct CDR3 sequences, approximately 53% of them singletons. The sample taken for sequencing was CD4+ T cells from blood, cultured in vitro. Receptor source: a human donor who had recovered from COVID-19. CDR3s include the opening cysteine and the closing phenylalanine or tryptophan.

V	CDR3
TRBV2	CASSDQGSGYEQYF
TRBV27	CASSRRNSPLHF
TRBV12-3/TRBV12-4	CASSLDGLGEQYF
TRBV6-1	CASSRTLQETQYF
TRBV20-1	CSARVGPLGNQPQHF
TRBV4-3	CASSQAPSSGELFF
TRBV20-1	CSARWTANYGYTF
TRBV7-9	CASRVDSEPQYF
TRBV25-1	CASSPAGDYGYTF
TRBV24-1	CATSSSASYEQYF
TRBV30	CAWSWRPPGTAFF
TRBV24-1	CATSDPRPAGLETQYF
TRBV27	CASSLWASGGVYNEQFF
TRBV19	CASSRGREGNYGYTF
TRBV5-1	CASSLQGQTGYTF
TRBV6-1	CASSEVLGYAGELFF
TRBV19	CASTTSWGQGSTTRGYTF
TRBV6-1	CASSVGAGALFGYTF
TRBV7-9	CASSFPSDFFGTGGYGYTF
TRBV6-1	CASSARTGAIDGYTF
TRBV24-1	CATSDGFGQPQHF
TRBV5-5	CASSFPGQGENMNTEAFF
TRBV15	CATSRDRNEQFF
TRBV7-9	CASVPGAGNTIYF
TRBV27	CASSLGPRGEKLFF
TRBV19	CASSIVPGTVPQPQHF
TRBV24-1	CATSVSWLAGVYNEQFF
TRBV5-4	CASSRGAQGEKLFF
TRBV27	CASSSQGAAYEQYF
TRBV7-2	CASSPDRAIVEAFF
TRBV15	CATSRDLQGTEAFF
TRBV10-3	CAISGRDFLGPPNTGELFF
TRBV24-1	CATSDRQGSMETQYF
TRBV4-1	CASSQGGQGSIQPQHF
TRBV2	CASLSAGGAKGSYEQYF
TRBV7-9	CASSLEGGRTSEQYF
TRBV20-1	CSARARGQGNSPLHF